The 25 T cell receptor beta chains given below trace back to one sample, sequenced in a study of human T cells and chemical hapten exposure. Stated time point: healthy volunteer bleed at 2 weeks. Unfractionated whole blood was the source from which total RNA was extracted. One entry per CDR3 protein, called by TCRdb with MiXCR from the RACE reads. This repertoire shows 130,000 or so distinct CDR3 sequences, approximately 9.5% found once; its top ten account for roughly 1.8%. Sequencing used whole blood. The receptor source for this set is a male donor in good health. Some clones in this sample may be carry-over from other donors' samples.

As for this clonotype: The CDR3 carries no conserved terminal phenylalanine or tryptophan, so it likely arises from a read error. This sequence joins TRBV5-6 and TRBJ2-3; no firm D call. CDR1 SGHDT and CDR2 YYEEEE come from the germline V gene. V was cut by 4 bases and J by 6 bases, with 21 bases left in between. The CDR3 length is 16 residues. The CDR3 DNA reads TGTGCCAGCAGCCAGCTGACACCCCTTCTGGCTGATACGCAGTATTTG. Translation gives CASSQLTPLLADTQYL.

In this sample, this clonotype turned up many times. J is TRBJ1-1 and V is TRBV20-1; D possibly corresponds to TRBD1 (6 bases). The CDR3 is made up of 13 amino acids. The germline gives CDR1 DFQATT, CDR2 SNEGSKA (reference sequence). V was trimmed by 6 bases and J by 11 bases, leaving 22 bases between them. The CDR3 DNA reads as TGCAGTGCCCAGTCACTAGGGGGATGGTGGGCTTTCTTT. It translates to CSAQSLGGWWAFF.

There are many counts of this clonotype. The rearrangement uses TRBV6-1 and TRBJ2-1; D gene ambiguous. Trimming removed 7 bases at V and 6 bases at J, with 13 bases between. The CDR3 is 13 residues long. Per germline, CDR1 MNHNS and CDR2 SASEGT. CDR3 residues: CASTSTYINEQFF. CDR3 in DNA: TGTGCCAGCACGAGTACGTATATCAATGAGCAGTTCTTC.

V usage is TRBV29-1 and J usage is TRBJ2-1; 9 nucleotides line up with TRBD2. Looked up from germline, CDR1 is SQVTM and CDR2 is ANQGSEA. The CDR3 totals 15 residues. Losses at the gene ends were 3 bases for V and 2 bases for J; bases not matched to a gene: 5. The CDR3 DNA sequence: TGCAGCGTTGATGCGGGGGGGCTGGCCTACAATGAGCAGTTCTTC. It yields the protein CSVDAGGLAYNEQFF.

This clonotype appeared a few times. The V and J genes are TRBV20-1 and TRBJ1-1; D is uncertain. The CDR3 totals 13 residues. Trimming took off 7 bases at V and 1 base at J, with 13 bases between the two ends. The germline CDR1 and CDR2 sequences are DFQATT and SNEGSKA (reference sequence). CDR3 region: CSVPSRGNTEAFF. The CDR3 nucleotides are TGCAGTGTTCCTTCTCGGGGGAACACTGAAGCTTTCTTT.

This clonotype has only a few counts. The rearrangement joins TRBV7-3 to TRBJ2-1, with 7 bases identical to TRBD2. From germline, CDR1 is SGHTA and CDR2 FQGTGA. This CDR3 contains 15 residues. The junction had 6 bases not matched to a gene; V was cut back by 5 bases and J by 2 bases. CDR3 loop: CASSRGREPYNEQFF. CDR3 bases: TGTGCCAGCAGCCGAGGGAGGGAGCCCTACAATGAGCAGTTCTTC.

J is TRBJ2-6 and V is TRBV3-1; no clear D. The CDR3 has 17 residues. Trimming stripped 0 bases from V and 0 bases from J, with 9 bases between. In germline, CDR1 is LGHDT, CDR2 YNNKEL (reference sequence). The CDR3 protein is CASSQDTVSSGANVLTF. For the CDR3, the DNA is TGTGCCAGCAGCCAAGATACGGTGAGCTCTGGGGCCAACGTCCTGACTTTC.

This clonotype has only a few counts. The genes are TRBV10-3 and TRBJ2-3; no firm D call. V was pared by 2 bases and J by 4 bases, with 7 bases between. CDR3 length equals 13 residues. The germline CDR1 and CDR2 sequences are ENHRY and SYGVKD. CDR3 sequence (DNA): TGTGCCATCAGTGAGGGTAACTCAGATACGCAGTATTTT. As protein: CAISEGNSDTQYF.

This clonotype occurred many times. J is TRBJ1-6 and V is TRBV6-2 or TRBV6-3; TRBD1 aligns across 7 bases. Trimming removed 7 bases from V and 7 bases from J; junction bases left unmatched: 7. CDR1 and CDR2 (germline): MNHEY, SVGEGT. The CDR3 runs to 14 residues. The DNA of the CDR3 is TGTGCCAGCAACGGACAGGTTTTGAATTCACCCCTCCACTTT. It yields the protein CASNGQVLNSPLHF.

This clonotype has more than one count but fewer than ten. V usage is TRBV5-1 and J usage is TRBJ2-7; 8 bases are a match to TRBD2. Looked up from germline, CDR1 is SGHRS and CDR2 is YFSETQ. Trimming at V came to 2 bases and at J to 1 base, leaving 5 bases not matched to a gene. This CDR3 has 15 residues. The CDR3 nucleotides are TGCGCCAGCAGCTTCCGGGAGGGGAAATCCTACGAGCAGTACTTC. Translating gives CASSFREGKSYEQYF.

The rearrangement uses TRBV20-1 and TRBJ2-2; D possibly corresponds to TRBD2 (7 bases). Germline assignment: CDR1 DFQATT and CDR2 SNEGSKA (reference sequence). Trimming shortened V by 3 bases and J by 5 bases, and 13 bases separated the two germline ends. CDR3 length: 14 amino acids. The CDR3 coding sequence is TGCAGTGCTAGGCCGGGGGGCCGGACCGGGGAGCTGTTTTTT. Its translation: CSARPGGRTGELFF.

This clonotype came up many times. The chain couples TRBV13 to TRBJ1-1; D is ambiguous. CDR1 is PRHDT and CDR2 is FYEKMQ in the germline V gene (reference sequence). V shed 3 bases and J shed 5 bases, with 7 bases lying between them. The CDR3 loop spans 12 amino acids. The CDR3 coding sequence is TGTGCCAGCAGCTTTGGCGGAACTGAAGCTTTCTTT. This codes for CASSFGGTEAFF.

This clonotype was picked up a small number of times. This chain connects TRBV6-5 to TRBJ1-1; D may be TRBD1 (5 bases). The CDR3 is 12 amino acids. Germline CDR1 reads MNHEY; CDR2 reads SVGAGI. Trimming left V 4 bases short and J 7 bases short, with 10 bases between. The CDR3 bases are TGTGCCAGCAGTTCCGGGGGGATTGAAGCTTTCTTT. Encoded protein: CASSSGGIEAFF.

The V call is TRBV20-1, the J call TRBJ2-5; 9 bases map to TRBD2. The V and J ends lost 6 bases and 2 bases, in that order; junction bases with no gene match: 7. CDR1 is DFQATT, CDR2 SNEGSKA, per germline (reference sequence). The CDR3 runs to 14 residues. CDR3 sequence: CSADGLASQETQYF. CDR3 nucleotides: TGCAGTGCGGATGGACTAGCGTCTCAAGAGACCCAGTACTTC.

V usage is TRBV19 and J usage is TRBJ2-1; maybe TRBD1 (6 bases). Germline lookup yields CDR1 LNHDA and CDR2 SQIVND (reference sequence). Trimming cost V 4 bases and J 2 bases, with 9 bases left between them. The CDR3 consists of 14 residues. The CDR3 loop reads CASSKGGAYNEQFF. DNA for the CDR3: TGTGCCAGTAGTAAAGGGGGAGCCTACAATGAGCAGTTCTTC.

This clonotype was recorded at least ten times. The genes are TRBV5-5 and TRBJ2-4; D perhaps matches TRBD2 (6 bases). Germline V gene data show CDR1 as SGHKS and CDR2 as YYEKEE (reference sequence). Trimming shortened V by 0 bases and J by 3 bases, and 16 bases separated the two germline ends. The CDR3 is 17 residues long. In nucleotides, the CDR3 is TGTGCCAGCAGCTTGGCAGGGTTAGACGGGGGCAAAAACATTCAGTACTTC. The encoded protein is CASSLAGLDGGKNIQYF. The complete variable domain, with remaining parts taken from reference TRBV5-5 and TRBJ2-4, reads DAGVTQSPTHLIKTRGQQVTLRCSPISGHKSVSWYQQVLGQGPQFIFQYYEKEERGRGNFPDRFSARQFPNYSSELNVNALLLGDSALYLCASSLAGLDGGKNIQYFGAGTRLSVL.

This clonotype has a count of ten or more. The rearrangement uses TRBV5-1 and TRBJ2-7; a weak D match, TRBD1 (6 bases). Germline V gives CDR1 SGHRS, CDR2 YFSETQ. V was cut by 4 bases and J by 0 bases, with 17 bases left in between. The CDR3 spans 16 residues. CDR3 in amino acids: CASSPKRDRLSYEQYF. The CDR3 nucleotides are TGCGCCAGCAGCCCGAAGAGAGACAGGCTCTCCTACGAGCAGTACTTC.

The table lists this clonotype with a few counts. The rearrangement links TRBV7-8 to TRBJ2-7; tentative D call: TRBD2 (6 bases). The CDR3 length is 14 residues. V was cut by 5 bases and J by 2 bases, with 13 bases left in between. From germline, CDR1 is SGHVS and CDR2 FQNEAQ. In nucleotides, the CDR3 is TGTGCCAGCAGCCCCTTCGGGGGAACCTACGAGCAGTACTTC. It encodes CASSPFGGTYEQYF.

This clonotype was seen at least ten times. CDR3 residues: CASSKDSHSYEQYF. The CDR3 region has the DNA TGTGCCAGCAGCAAGGACAGCCACTCCTACGAGCAGTACTTC. The V gene is TRBV21-1, the J gene TRBJ2-7; TRBD1, the table's D call, lacks a check against the DNA. TRBV21-1 is reported as a pseudogene. This CDR3 has 14 amino acids.

The chain has TRBV15 and TRBJ2-2; TRBD1 agrees at 9 bases. Germline V CDR1 and CDR2: LNHNV, YYDKDF (reference sequence). V was clipped by 6 bases and J by 3 bases; unmatched bases: 8. The CDR3 length is 16 residues. Here the CDR3 reads CATSPDRDRDTGELFF. The DNA of the CDR3 is TGTGCCACCAGTCCGGACCGGGACAGGGACACCGGGGAGCTGTTTTTT.

This chain links TRBV5-5 with TRBJ1-1, with 10 bases fitting TRBD1. CDR1 is SGHKS, CDR2 YYEKEE, per germline (reference sequence). Trimming cost V 7 bases and J 1 base; bases outside gene matches: 7. The CDR3 covers 15 residues. CDR3 DNA sequence: TGTGCCAGCGATGGACAGGGGGGTCCGAACACTGAAGCTTTCTTT. Its translation is CASDGQGGPNTEAFF.

This clonotype was seen ten or more times. The chain joins TRBV10-2 to TRBJ1-1, with 7 bases fitting TRBD1. Germline CDR1 reads WSHSY; CDR2 reads SAAADI. V lost 2 bases and J lost 5; bases outside the gene matches: 5. The CDR3 has 14 residues. The CDR3 protein is CASSERGPRTEAFF. The CDR3 DNA reads as TGCGCCAGCAGTGAGAGGGGGCCAAGGACTGAAGCTTTCTTT.

This clonotype has more than one count but fewer than ten. The CDR3 loop is CASSQLRKTGPGEQYF. The CDR3 nucleotides are TGCGCCAGCAGCCAATTACGGAAAACAGGGCCAGGCGAGCAGTACTTC. The V and J genes are TRBV4-1 and TRBJ2-7; D is possibly TRBD1 (6 bases). Per the germline V gene, CDR1 is MGHRA and CDR2 is YSYEKL. Trimming removed 2 bases from V and 6 bases from J, with 20 bases in between. The CDR3 loop spans 16 amino acids.

The J gene is TRBJ2-5, the V gene TRBV12-3 or TRBV12-4; 10 nucleotides match TRBD1. V trimming: 5 bases; J trimming: 3 bases; junction bases outside the gene matches: 3. This CDR3 region has 14 residues. The DNA for the CDR3 is TGTGCCAGCAGTCACGGGACAGGGGAAGAGACCCAGTACTTC. As protein: CASSHGTGEETQYF.

This clonotype was seen more than once but under ten times. The J gene is TRBJ2-1, the V gene TRBV7-9; TRBD2 matches 9 bases. Per the germline V gene, CDR1 is SEHNR and CDR2 is FQNEAQ (reference sequence). V trimming: 6 bases; J trimming: 8 bases; junction bases outside the gene matches: 5. The CDR3 length is 13 residues. CDR3 amino acids: CASSFSGSHEQFF. For the CDR3, the DNA is TGTGCCAGCAGTTTTAGCGGGAGCCATGAGCAGTTCTTC.